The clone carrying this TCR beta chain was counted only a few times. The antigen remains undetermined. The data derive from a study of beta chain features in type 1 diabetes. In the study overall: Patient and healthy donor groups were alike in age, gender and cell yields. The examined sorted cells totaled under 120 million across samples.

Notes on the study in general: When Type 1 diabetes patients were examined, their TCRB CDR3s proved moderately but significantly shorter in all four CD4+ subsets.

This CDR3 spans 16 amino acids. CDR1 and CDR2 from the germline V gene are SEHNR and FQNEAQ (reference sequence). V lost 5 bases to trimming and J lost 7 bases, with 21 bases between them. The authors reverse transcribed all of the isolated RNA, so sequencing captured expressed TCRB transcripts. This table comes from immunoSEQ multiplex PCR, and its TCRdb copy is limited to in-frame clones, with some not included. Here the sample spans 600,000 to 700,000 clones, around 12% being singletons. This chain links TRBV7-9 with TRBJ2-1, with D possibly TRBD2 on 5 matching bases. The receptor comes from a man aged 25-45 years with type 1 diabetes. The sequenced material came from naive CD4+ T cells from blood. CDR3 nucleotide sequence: TGTGCCAGCAGCGGCCTAGATATCCTTGGAGGTAATGAGCAGTTCTTC. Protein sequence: CASSGLDILGGNEQFF.